This T cell receptor (beta chain) comes out of a study of T cell responses to AZD1222 COVID-19 vaccine (dated by TCRdb to the early 2020s). Context from the whole study: A total of 233 trial participants underwent TCR sequencing, of whom about 200 received two doses of AZD1222 and about 26 received two doses of the MenACWY control vaccine. Trial participants were enrolled into age subgroups of 18-55, 56-69 and 70-plus years, which contained around 150, 29 and 61 TCR-sequenced participants, respectively.

The time point label, as the study defines it: about 28 days (+/-7) after the second vaccine dose. Sample treatment or condition, as interpreted from the label and publication: meningococcal conjugate vaccine given as trial control. Samples from vaccinated people were obtained from the UK trials COV001 and COV002, which included a single-blind randomized controlled phase 2/3 trial of AZD1222 (ChAdOx1 nCoV-19) in healthy adults. For TCRbeta chain sequencing, PBMC samples from trial participants were taken at day 0 and at day 28 after the second dose. The CDR3 regions of human TCRbeta chains were analyzed by immunosequencing. In the authors' own workflow: Repertoire TCRs were checked for matches against a reference library of SARS-CoV-2-specific TCRs that had been generated using the MIRA antigen-specificity platform. Breadth was defined as the fraction of unique TCRs that were SARS-CoV-2-associated. Depth was defined as the fraction of total T cells that were SARS-CoV-2-associated. Using the MIRA data, each spike-specific TCR was assigned both to the spike region to which the TCR was reactive and to a CD4 or CD8 class. Log10-transformed breadth and depth values were compared by one-way ANOVA with Sidak's multiple comparisons tests. TCRdb took over this immuneACCESS table, retaining in-frame rearrangements with V and J assigned. Such tables are incomplete; in checked studies, under half of the missing clones stem from an unresolved V gene, and the remainder is unexplained. V, J and clone size are those of that table, while D and trimming were read from the DNA. The sample has roughly 200,000 clones on record, roughly 94% of them singletons. The ten largest clones take up approximately 1.5% of the sample.

The germline V gene (reference sequence) gives CDR1 as LNHDA and CDR2 as SQIVND. The CDR3 has 16 amino acids, counting the end cysteine and phenylalanine. Just CDR3 DNA is preserved here, 48 bases in frame from base 1. V is clipped by 1 base and J by 4 bases, and the sequence between their germline boundaries is 16 bases long. In regard to this clone: Its antigen remains unidentified. Per-nucleotide qualities are absent, and no much larger clonotype sits a single base away.

General conclusions and limits of the study: Only five or six AZD1222 recipients were SARS-CoV-2 seropositive at baseline, limiting conclusions about previously exposed vaccinees. Epitopes outside the regions mutated in the B.1.351 and B.1.1.7 variants were reportedly recognized by nearly half of the unique spike-specific TCRs. The whole spike protein was spanned by vaccine-associated CD4 TCRs, and dominant responses were seen in regions 160-218 and 743-854. Because no day 14 peak-response samples were available, repertoires were characterized only after the peak T cell response. A significant rise in spike-specific TCR breadth and depth was observed after two AZD1222 doses relative to day 0 and relative to MenACWY recipients. In the small 56-69-year group, the increase in depth fell short of significance, most likely because of low power. Participants were mostly white British and included more females than males, and it was suggested by the authors that clonal diversity may have been underestimated.

Sequencing used peripheral blood, obtained 28 days after the second dose of the MenACWY control vaccine. The source of this sequence is an adult who received the MenACWY meningococcal vaccine as a control. Recombination joined TRBV19 with TRBJ1-2; the D gene is perhaps TRBD1, on 5 matching bases. This receptor carries the CDR3 CASSIGGLPGPYGYTF. In nucleotide form, the sequence is TGTGCCAGTAGTATAGGGGGACTCCCGGGCCCCTATGGCTACACCTTC.